This record covers a single TCR beta chain. Its antigen is as yet unknown. Some clones are missing from TCRdb's copy, which holds only in-frame ones; the method was immunoSEQ multiplex PCR. The sample has fewer than 300,000 clones, around 87% seen once. J gave up 2 bases and V 2 bases, and 3 bases lay outside the gene matches. This CDR3 region has 15 residues. Germline CDR1 is MNHEY and CDR2 is SVGAGI. The sample belongs to a study of cytomegalovirus exposure and HLA in healthy donors. General observations from the study: Reports indicated that the classifier achieved high specificity and sensitivity in diagnosing cytomegalovirus status.

The sequenced material came from PBMCs. The TCR sequence derives from a young woman in good health and CMV-seronegative. V and J are TRBV6-5 and TRBJ1-3, with TRBD1 identical over 7 bases. CDR3 sequence reads: CASSYGTGAGNTIYF. The CDR3 DNA reads TGTGCCAGCAGTTACGGAACAGGGGCTGGAAACACCATATATTTT.